The source of this TCR beta chain is a study of T cells in Graves' hyperthyroidism and ophthalmopathy. The source material, RNA transcripts, was used to amplify TCR beta CDR3 regions. The HTBI primer set served for first-round RT-PCR of the TCR CDR3. TCRdb re-derived calls from the multiplex PCR reads in MiXCR, one entry per CDR3 protein. The sample includes some 500,000 distinct CDR3 sequences, around 16% seen only once; the top ten take 29%. The CDR3 consists of 16 residues. CDR1 GTSNPN and CDR2 SVGIG come from the germline V gene (reference sequence). V was cut by 3 bases and J by 1 base, with 13 bases left in between. This clonotype was detected only a few times.

The TCR sequence derives from a woman aged 30 to 39 with Graves' ophthalmopathy. Sequenced sample: blood. The chain combines TRBV30 with TRBJ2-6; D possibly corresponds to TRBD1 (6 bases). The CDR3 is CAWRKTGISGANVLTF. The CDR3 DNA sequence: TGTGCCTGGAGAAAAACAGGGATTTCTGGGGCCAACGTCCTGACTTTC.